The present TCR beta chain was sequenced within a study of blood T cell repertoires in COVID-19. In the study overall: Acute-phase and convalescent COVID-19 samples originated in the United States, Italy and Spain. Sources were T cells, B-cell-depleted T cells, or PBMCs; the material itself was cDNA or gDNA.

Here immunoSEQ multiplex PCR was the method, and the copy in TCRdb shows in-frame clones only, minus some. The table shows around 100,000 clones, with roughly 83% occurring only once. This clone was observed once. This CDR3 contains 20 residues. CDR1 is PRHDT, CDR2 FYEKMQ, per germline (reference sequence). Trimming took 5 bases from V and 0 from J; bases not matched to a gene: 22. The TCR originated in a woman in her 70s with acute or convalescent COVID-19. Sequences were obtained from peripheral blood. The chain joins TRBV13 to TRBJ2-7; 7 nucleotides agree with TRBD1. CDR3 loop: CASSPSWTFTGTESSYEQYF. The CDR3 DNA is TGTGCCAGCAGCCCCTCGTGGACTTTTACCGGGACAGAGAGCTCCTACGAGCAGTACTTC.